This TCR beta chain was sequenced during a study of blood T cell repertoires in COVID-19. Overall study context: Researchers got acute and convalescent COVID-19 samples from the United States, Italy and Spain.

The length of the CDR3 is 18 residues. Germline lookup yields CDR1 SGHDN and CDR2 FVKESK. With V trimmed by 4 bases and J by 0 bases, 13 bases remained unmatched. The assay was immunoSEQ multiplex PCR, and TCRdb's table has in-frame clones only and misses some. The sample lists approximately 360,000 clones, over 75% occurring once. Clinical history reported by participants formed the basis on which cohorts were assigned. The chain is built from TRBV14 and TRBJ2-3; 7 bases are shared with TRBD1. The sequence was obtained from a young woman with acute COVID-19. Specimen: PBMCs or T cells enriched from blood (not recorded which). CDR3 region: CASSPLLGQEPSTDTQYF. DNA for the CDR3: TGTGCCAGCAGCCCCCTCCTTGGACAGGAACCTAGCACAGATACGCAGTATTTT.